This TCR beta chain is from a study of cytomegalovirus exposure and HLA in healthy donors. Study summary: Out of about 190 million T cells, an earlier analysis found 117 million unique TCR beta sequences in total. Study-wide points: Most CMV-associated TCR beta chains were later found to appear HLA-restricted. Donor immune exposure was known only as CMV serostatus.

This clone has just a few counts. Its antigen is unknown. One junction end does not reproduce the germline sequence, and a read error may be involved. PCR involved 60 Vbeta and 13 Jbeta primers. The assay was immunoSEQ multiplex PCR, and TCRdb's table has in-frame clones only and misses some. The sample holds approximately 150,000 clones, roughly 80% seen once. This CDR3 contains 11 residues. From germline, CDR1 is SQVTM and CDR2 ANQGSEA. This receptor was identified in a man between 18 and 29 years old in good health and CMV-seropositive. Sequencing was performed on PBMCs. The genes are TRBV29-1 and TRBJ1-2; TRBD1 matches at 7 bases. The CDR3 reads CSFSDRDGYPF. The CDR3 DNA reads TGCAGCTTCTCCGACAGGGATGGCTACCCCTTC.